This TCR beta chain stems from a study of blood T cells in healthy people across ages. It was with a sample-barcoded 5' primer and a J-beta primer mix that a second PCR of about 6 to 12 cycles was run. TCRdb re-called the 5' RACE reads with MiXCR, one entry per CDR3 protein. The sample lists about 720,000 distinct CDR3 sequences; 20% to 25% were seen once. Regarding the study as a whole: Versus aged donors, long-lived donors had higher diversity and more naive CD4+ cells.

On this clonotype itself: Its antigen is unidentified.

This CDR3 region has 15 residues. V trimming: 7 bases; J trimming: 4 bases; junction bases outside the gene matches: 8. Germline loops: CDR1 MDHEN, CDR2 SYDVKM. This same sample was also part of a study on T cells of mothers and their children. Turning to that study: The extracted RNA was employed in its entirety for cDNA synthesis, at roughly 1.5 ug per 15 ul.

The specimen sequenced was blood. The origin of this receptor is a boy between 10 and 17 years old in good health. The rearrangement links TRBV28 to TRBJ2-2; 8 bases fit TRBD1. The DNA of the CDR3 is TGTGCCAGCAAGTCGCAGGGGGCGGGCACCGGGGAGCTGTTTTTT. This gives the protein CASKSQGAGTGELFF.